The next 10 T cell receptor beta chains were all read from a single sample in a study of identical twins. Via MiXCR, TCRdb re-called the 5' RACE reads, giving one row per CDR3 protein. This sample yields fewer than 900,000 distinct CDR3 sequences, of which over 15% are seen a single time; less than 15% belongs to the top ten. The sample also formed part of further work on T cells expressing NK-cell markers.

The sample was PBMCs. The receptors here all came from a woman under 30 in good health.

This clonotype was seen only a few times. The genes are TRBV5-1 and TRBJ2-7; 12 positions agree with TRBD2. The germline CDR1 and CDR2 sequences are SGHRS and YFSETQ. V was pared by 4 bases and J by 3 bases, with 8 bases of the junction left unmatched. The CDR3 runs 16 residues. The CDR3 reads CASSSRLAGALYEQYF. In DNA, the CDR3 is TGCGCCAGCAGCAGTCGACTAGCGGGGGCCCTCTACGAGCAGTACTTC.

The rearrangement uses TRBV7-9 and TRBJ2-1; 7 nucleotides align to TRBD2. V shed 1 base and J 7 bases; nucleotides not matched to a gene: 7. The CDR3 covers 15 residues. Germline CDR1 reads SEHNR; CDR2 reads FQNEAQ (reference sequence). The DNA for the CDR3 is TGTGCCAGCAGCTTAGGAGGACTAGGATGGAATGAGCAGTTCTTC. The encoded protein is CASSLGGLGWNEQFF.

This clonotype came up many times. The chain joins TRBV20-1 to TRBJ2-2; no clear D. The CDR3 contains 14 residues. CDR1 is DFQATT, CDR2 SNEGSKA, per germline (reference sequence). The germline V and J ends were trimmed by 1 base and 2 bases, with 8 bases remaining between them. The CDR3 DNA sequence: TGCAGTGCTAGAGCTTTCGGTAACACCGGGGAGCTGTTTTTT. It encodes CSARAFGNTGELFF.

The rearrangement uses TRBV11-2 and TRBJ1-1; 8 bases align to TRBD1. Per the germline V gene, CDR1 is SGHAT and CDR2 is FQNNGV. Trimming at V came to 6 bases and at J to 0 bases, leaving 6 bases not matched to a gene. The CDR3 is 15 amino acids. The CDR3 spells CASRFQGAVNTEAFF. Here the CDR3 DNA reads TGTGCCAGCAGATTCCAGGGGGCGGTGAACACTGAAGCTTTCTTT.

This clonotype was recorded a few times. V is TRBV6-1 and J is TRBJ2-3; 8 bases are a match to TRBD2. This CDR3 contains 14 residues. Germline CDR1 and CDR2: MNHNS and SASEGT. The junction had 7 bases not matched to a gene; V was cut back by 7 bases and J by 4 bases. CDR3 amino acids: CASTPSGFADTQYF. The CDR3 bases are TGTGCCAGCACTCCTAGCGGGTTCGCAGATACGCAGTATTTT.

This clonotype was observed a handful of times. J is TRBJ1-2 and V is TRBV15, with a tentative D call TRBD1 (5 bases). V lost 1 base, J lost 8 bases, and 8 bases lay in between. CDR3 length equals 12 residues. The germline V gene has CDR1 LNHNV and CDR2 YYDKDF (reference sequence). CDR3 protein: CATSRGGDGYTF. CDR3 nucleotides: TGTGCCACCAGCAGAGGAGGGGACGGCTACACCTTC.

This clonotype was observed a few times. The V gene is TRBV7-9, the J gene TRBJ2-5, with TRBD2 identical over 9 bases. With 5 bases clipped from V and 7 bases from J, the junction kept 8 bases outside the gene matches. In germline, CDR1 is SEHNR, CDR2 FQNEAQ (reference sequence). CDR3 length: 14 amino acids. In nucleotides, the CDR3 is TGTGCCAGCAGCCCTACTAGCGGGTCGGCGACCCAGTACTTC. Encoded protein: CASSPTSGSATQYF.

The chain combines TRBV7-9 with TRBJ2-5; 11 bases agree with TRBD2. CDR1 SEHNR and CDR2 FQNEAQ come from the germline V gene (reference sequence). V was pared by 7 bases and J by 5 bases, with 12 bases of the junction left unmatched. The CDR3 length is 16 residues. DNA for the CDR3: TGTGCCAGCACCTGGACTAGCGGGCTCAACCGGGAGACCCAGTACTTC. Amino acid sequence: CASTWTSGLNRETQYF.

This clonotype was seen a handful of times. The J gene is TRBJ2-7, the V gene TRBV10-3, with D unresolved. CDR1 is ENHRY and CDR2 is SYGVKD in the germline V gene. Deletions cut 3 bases from V and 4 bases from J, with 10 bases between. The CDR3 loop spans 13 amino acids. CDR3 sequence (DNA): TGTGCCATCAGTGAATTAGGAATTTACGAGCAGTACTTC. This gives the protein CAISELGIYEQYF.

In this sample, this clonotype turned up many times. The chain is built from TRBV6-5 and TRBJ1-5; D is ambiguous. V was pared by 6 bases and J by 0 bases, with 15 bases between. This CDR3 region has 16 residues. Germline V gene data show CDR1 as MNHEY and CDR2 as SVGAGI. The CDR3 loop is CASSPGRHYSNQPQHF. CDR3 in DNA: TGTGCCAGCAGCCCAGGCAGACATTATAGCAATCAGCCCCAGCATTTT.